Listed here is a single TCR beta chain. The data are from a study of blood T cell repertoires in COVID-19. Study-level information: Material from acute and convalescent COVID-19 was sourced from the United States, Italy and Spain. From T cells, B-cell-depleted T cells, or PBMCs came the material, which was cDNA or gDNA.

As handled by the study authors: How many nucleated cells were present was estimated from reference gene primer amplification. Clones were sequenced by immunoSEQ multiplex PCR, and TCRdb holds only the in-frame ones, with some missing. That table is the source of V, J and clone size, and D and trimming were worked out from the DNA. The data contain fewer than 85,000 clones, less than 90% of them singletons. Germline lookup yields CDR1 SGHRS and CDR2 YFSETQ. The CDR3 totals 16 residues. Trimming shortened V by 4 bases and J by 0 bases, and 11 bases separated the two germline ends. The J gene is TRBJ2-6, the V gene TRBV5-1, with TRBD1 as a possible D gene (6 bases). Sequenced: peripheral blood. The sequence was collected from a human donor in a cohort sampled during active COVID-19. The CDR3 reads CASSPTGPSGANVLTF. The CDR3 DNA reads as TGCGCCAGCAGCCCGACAGGTCCCTCTGGGGCCAACGTCCTGACTTTC.